This T cell receptor beta chain emerged from a study of a mutant IDH1 vaccine in newly diagnosed glioma. Study in general: The sex distribution of treated patients was roughly 62% male and roughly 38% female, with a mean age of around 40 years. Most had both radiotherapy and temozolomide beforehand; others had only one. Broader study findings: Apparently, pseudoprogression bore no relation to changes among the top peripheral T cell clonotypes. Of all patients, about 93% showed vaccine-induced immune responses.

The assay was immunoSEQ multiplex PCR, and TCRdb's table has in-frame clones only and misses some. The profile covers approximately 100,000 clones, with roughly 90% appearing a single time and roughly 0.58% taken by the ten largest. As for this clone: Its specificity is unknown.

Germline V gene lookup returns CDR1 SGHTA and CDR2 FQGTGA. This CDR3 has 15 amino acids. Trimming removed 2 bases from V and 1 base from J, with 8 bases in between. Time point specified: baseline, week 1 (first vaccination visit). Treatment meaning: pre-vaccination baseline after standard-of-care therapy. The input for sequencing was PBMCs, taken from a glioma patient treated with radiotherapy, temozolomide or both. This chain joins TRBV7-3 and TRBJ2-2; D call uncertain. This TCR was sampled from a woman aged 45-60 years with glioma. The DNA of the CDR3 is TGTGCCAGCAGCTTATCGCCCGGGAACACCGGGGAGCTGTTTTTT. Translation: CASSLSPGNTGELFF.